This entry lists 8 T cell receptor gamma chains sequenced from one sample in a study of γδ T cells in repeated Plasmodium falciparum infection. TCRdb called clones from the multiplex PCR reads again using CATT. The sample consists of roughly 27,000 gamma-chain clones, 3% of them appearing once. Vgamma9/Vdelta2+ and Vdelta2-negative gammadelta T cells were flow-sorted from PBMC for bulk sequencing. Sequencing used gamma-delta T cells from blood. The source of these receptors is a pool of human donors (malaria-infected and uninfected, not separated).

This clone has at least ten counts. The chain links TRGV3 to TRGJ1 or TRGJ2. The J gene is absent in TCRdb and was assigned here via DNA matching to germline. The CDR3 is made up of 15 amino acids. With V trimmed by 1 base and J by 0 bases, 6 bases remained unmatched. Germline V gene sequence: CDR1 VTNTFY, CDR2 YDVSTARD (reference sequence). The CDR3 loop is CATWDSPPNYYKKLF. In nucleotides, the CDR3 is TGTGCCACCTGGGACAGCCCACCGAATTATTATAAGAAACTCTTT.

This clone was counted a few times. The TCRdb protein, from a much larger clone, departs from this DNA's translation at residue 7, likely by read error; the protein shown derives from the DNA. The chain joins TRGV4 to TRGJ1 or TRGJ2. CDR3 length: 13 amino acids. From germline, CDR1 is EGSTGY and CDR2 YDSYTSSV. With V trimmed by 2 bases and J by 4 bases, 5 bases remained unmatched. The CDR3 sequence: CATWDVRYYKKLF. Here the CDR3 DNA reads TGTGCCACCTGGGATGTTCGGTATTATAAGAAACTCTTT.

In its sample, this clone was seen many times. TCRdb lists the protein of a much larger clone for this DNA, which differs at residue 4, so this is likely a read error; the protein given here is translated from the DNA itself. J is TRGJ1 or TRGJ2 and V is TRGV4. Here the J gene came from matching the DNA to germline, since TCRdb omits it. The CDR3 is 12 residues long. Germline V gene lookup returns CDR1 EGSTGY and CDR2 YDSYTSSV. CDR3 in amino acids: CATRDLYYKKLF. CDR3 in DNA: TGTGCCACCCGGGATCTTTATTATAAGAAACTCTTT.

Ten or more counts support this clone. As DNA, the CDR3 is TGTGCCACCTGGGACGGGCCCCCCCGGAGTGATTGGATCAAGACGTTT. It codes for CATWDGPPRSDWIKTF. This rearrangement joins TRGV2 to TRGJP2. Germline trimming cut 0 bases from V and 5 bases from J; bases unmatched to any gene: 9. Germline loops: CDR1 EGSNGY, CDR2 YDSYNSKV. CDR3 size: 16 residues.

This clone was counted a single time. The chain recombines TRGV8 with TRGJ1 or TRGJ2. Here the J gene was assigned by germline matching of the DNA, as TCRdb has none. CDR3 size: 14 residues. Germline CDR1 reads VENAVY; CDR2 reads YDSYNSRV. The trim removed 3 bases at V and 6 bases at J, leaving 11 bases unmatched. This CDR3 is CATWDFCGSYKKLF. CDR3 DNA sequence: TGTGCCACCTGGGATTTTTGTGGTAGTTATAAGAAACTCTTT.

In this sample, this clone turned up a few times. A far larger clone is off by one base, so a read error is likely. The DNA is omitted, as the CDR3 cannot be located on it reliably, and the CDR3 follows TCRdb's listing. A V gene of TRGV5 was called, but no J gene was assigned. Germline lookup yields CDR1 VINAFY and CDR2 YDVSNSKD. Including both end residues, the CDR3 is 30 amino acids long. This CDR3 is CATWDSRVRNSLAVEQHLLSQVSIGRIQHF.

This clone came up once. The rearrangement links TRGV9 to TRGJP. In the absence of a J gene in TCRdb, the DNA was matched to germline to assign it here. Per the germline V gene, CDR1 is GITISATS and CDR2 is ISYDGTV (reference sequence). The junction had 9 bases not matched to a gene; V was cut back by 3 bases and J by 10 bases. The CDR3 length is 16 residues. The CDR3 spells CALWEFPFLGKKIKVF. CDR3 in DNA: TGTGCCTTGTGGGAGTTTCCGTTTTTGGGCAAAAAAATCAAGGTATTT.

This clone was seen repeatedly, ten times or more. The protein given by TCRdb reflects a much larger clone and differs at residue 5 from this DNA's translation, likely from a read error; the protein shown is the DNA's translation. The chain has TRGV2 and TRGJ1 or TRGJ2. This CDR3 contains 12 residues. The germline V gene has CDR1 EGSNGY and CDR2 YDSYNSKV. The CDR3 DNA is TGTGCCACCTGGGGCGGGCATAATAAGAAACTCTTT. It translates to CATWGGHNKKLF.